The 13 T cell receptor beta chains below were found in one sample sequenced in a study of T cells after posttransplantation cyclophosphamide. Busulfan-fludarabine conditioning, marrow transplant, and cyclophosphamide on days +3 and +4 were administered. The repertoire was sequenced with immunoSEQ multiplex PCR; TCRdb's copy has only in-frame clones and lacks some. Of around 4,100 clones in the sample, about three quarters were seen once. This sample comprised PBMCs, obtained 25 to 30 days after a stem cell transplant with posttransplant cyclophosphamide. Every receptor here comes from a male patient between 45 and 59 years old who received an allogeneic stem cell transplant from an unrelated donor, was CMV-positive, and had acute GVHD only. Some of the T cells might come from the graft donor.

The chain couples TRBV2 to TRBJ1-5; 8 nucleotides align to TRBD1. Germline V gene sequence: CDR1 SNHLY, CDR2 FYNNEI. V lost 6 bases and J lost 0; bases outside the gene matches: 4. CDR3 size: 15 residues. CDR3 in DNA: TGTGCCAGCAGGATGACAGGGGATAGCAATCAGCCCCAGCATTTT. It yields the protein CASRMTGDSNQPQHF.

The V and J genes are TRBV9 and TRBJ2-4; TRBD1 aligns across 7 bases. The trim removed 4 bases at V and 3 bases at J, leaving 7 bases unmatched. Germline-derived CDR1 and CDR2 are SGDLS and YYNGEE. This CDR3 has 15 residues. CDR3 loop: CASSFLSGGKNIQYF. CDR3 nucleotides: TGTGCCAGCAGCTTCCTCTCAGGGGGCAAAAACATTCAGTACTTC.

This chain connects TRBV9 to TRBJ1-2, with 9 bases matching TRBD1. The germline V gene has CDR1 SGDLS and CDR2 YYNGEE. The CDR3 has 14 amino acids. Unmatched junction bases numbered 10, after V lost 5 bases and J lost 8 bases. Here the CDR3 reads CASRDRGSLGGYTF. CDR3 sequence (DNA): TGTGCCAGCAGGGACAGGGGATCACTGGGAGGCTACACCTTC.

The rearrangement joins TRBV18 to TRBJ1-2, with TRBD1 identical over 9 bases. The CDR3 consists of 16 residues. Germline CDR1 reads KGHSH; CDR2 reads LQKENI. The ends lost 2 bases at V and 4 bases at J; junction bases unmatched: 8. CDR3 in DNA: TGTGCCAGCTCACCAGACGGGGGGACAGGGCCCTATGGCTACACCTTC. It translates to CASSPDGGTGPYGYTF.

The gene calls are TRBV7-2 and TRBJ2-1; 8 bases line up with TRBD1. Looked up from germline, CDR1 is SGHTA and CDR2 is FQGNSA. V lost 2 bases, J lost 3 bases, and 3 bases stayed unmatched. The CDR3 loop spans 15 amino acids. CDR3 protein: CASSLLDRDYNEQFF. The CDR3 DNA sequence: TGTGCCAGCAGCTTATTGGACAGGGACTACAATGAGCAGTTCTTC. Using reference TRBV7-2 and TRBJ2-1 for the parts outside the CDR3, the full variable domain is GAGVSQSPSNKVTEKGKDVELRCDPISGHTALYWYRQSLGQGLEFLIYFQGNSAPDKSGLPSDRFSAERTGGSVSTLTIQRTQQEDSAVYLCASSLLDRDYNEQFFGPGTRLTVL.

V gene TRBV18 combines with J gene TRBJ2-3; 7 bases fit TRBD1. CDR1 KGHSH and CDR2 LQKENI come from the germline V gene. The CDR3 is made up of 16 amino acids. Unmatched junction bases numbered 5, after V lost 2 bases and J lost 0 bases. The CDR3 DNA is TGTGCCAGCTCACCAACGGGACAGCATAGCACAGATACGCAGTATTTT. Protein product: CASSPTGQHSTDTQYF.

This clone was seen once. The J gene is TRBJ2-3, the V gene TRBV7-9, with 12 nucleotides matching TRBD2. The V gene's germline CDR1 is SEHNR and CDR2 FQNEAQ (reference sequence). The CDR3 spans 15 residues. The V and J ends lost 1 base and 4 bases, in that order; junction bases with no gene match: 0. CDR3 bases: TGTGCCAGCAGCTTAGGACTAGCGGGAGCAGATACGCAGTATTTT. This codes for CASSLGLAGADTQYF.

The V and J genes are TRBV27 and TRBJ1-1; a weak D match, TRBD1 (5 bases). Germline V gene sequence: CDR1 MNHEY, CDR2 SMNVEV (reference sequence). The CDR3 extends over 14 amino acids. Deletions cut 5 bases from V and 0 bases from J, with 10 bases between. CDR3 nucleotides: TGTGCCAGCAGTCCCAGGGCCCTGAACACTGAAGCTTTCTTT. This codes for CASSPRALNTEAFF.

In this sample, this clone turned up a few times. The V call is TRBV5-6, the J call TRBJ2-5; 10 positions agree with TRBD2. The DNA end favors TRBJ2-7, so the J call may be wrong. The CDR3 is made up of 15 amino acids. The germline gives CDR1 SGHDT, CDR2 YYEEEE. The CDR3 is CASSNGLAETYEQYF. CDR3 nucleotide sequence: TGTGCCAGCAGCAACGGACTAGCGGAGACCTACGAGCAGTACTTC.

The CDR3: CASSVFTSGRGFQETQYF. Here the CDR3 DNA reads TGTGCCAGCAGTGTTTTCACTAGCGGGAGGGGATTCCAAGAGACCCAGTACTTC. The rearrangement links TRBV6-4 to TRBJ2-5; 13 bases map to TRBD2. V trimming: 4 bases; J trimming: 1 base; junction bases outside the gene matches: 9. Germline V gene data show CDR1 as MRHNA and CDR2 as SNTAGT. The CDR3 spans 18 residues.

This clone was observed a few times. As DNA, the CDR3 is TGTGCCAGCCGCCTAGCGGGAGCTTATGAGCAGTTCTTC. This codes for CASRLAGAYEQFF. The rearrangement uses TRBV6-1 and TRBJ2-1; TRBD2 aligns across 10 bases. The CDR3 is 13 amino acids. Germline CDR1 reads MNHNS; CDR2 reads SASEGT. V lost 8 bases, J lost 8 bases, and 6 bases stayed unmatched.

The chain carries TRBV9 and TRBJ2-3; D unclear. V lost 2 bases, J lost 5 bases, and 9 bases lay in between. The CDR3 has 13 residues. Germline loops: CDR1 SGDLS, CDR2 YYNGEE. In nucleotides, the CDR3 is TGTGCCAGCAGCGTTGGCGGCGGAGATACGCAGTATTTT. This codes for CASSVGGGDTQYF.

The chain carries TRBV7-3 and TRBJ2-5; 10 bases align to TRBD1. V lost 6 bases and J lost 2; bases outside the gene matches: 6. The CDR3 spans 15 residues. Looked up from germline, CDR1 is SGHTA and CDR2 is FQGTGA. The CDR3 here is CASRKLGQGQETQYF. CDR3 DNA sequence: TGTGCCAGCAGAAAGTTGGGACAGGGGCAAGAGACCCAGTACTTC. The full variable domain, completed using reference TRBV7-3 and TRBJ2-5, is GAGVSQTPSNKVTEKGKYVELRCDPISGHTALYWYRQSLGQGPEFLIYFQGTGAADDSGLPNDRFFAVRPEGSVSTLKIQRTERGDSAVYLCASRKLGQGQETQYFGPGTRLLVL.